Shown below are 27 T cell receptor beta chains from a single sample sequenced in a study of Graves' ophthalmopathy and Graves' hyperthyroidism. Amplifying from RNA transcripts, the study obtained TCR beta CDR3 regions. HTBI-primed first-round RT-PCR preceded second-round multiplex PCR. TCRdb re-called the multiplex PCR reads with MiXCR, one entry per CDR3 protein. Among approximately 210,000 distinct CDR3 sequences listed, less than 30% were seen once. The sample comprised peripheral blood. The receptor set was obtained from a man aged 50 to 59 with Graves' ophthalmopathy.

The V call is TRBV6-5, the J call TRBJ2-7, with 8 bases fitting TRBD1. The CDR3 sequence is 15 residues long. Per germline, CDR1 MNHEY and CDR2 SVGAGI. J lost 5 bases, V lost 0 bases, and 6 bases had no gene match. In DNA, the CDR3 is TGTGCCAGCAGTTACTCGACAGGGGTGATGGACGAGCAGTACTTC. Amino acid sequence: CASSYSTGVMDEQYF.

At least ten counts were recorded for this clonotype. The V gene is TRBV7-3, the J gene TRBJ2-5; no reliable D call. V lost 2 bases and J 2 bases, leaving 9 bases between the germline ends. This CDR3 has 14 residues. CDR1 and CDR2 from the germline V gene are SGHTA and FQGTGA. CDR3 sequence: CASSLSGYQETQYF. CDR3 sequence (DNA): TGTGCCAGCAGCTTATCAGGCTATCAAGAGACCCAGTACTTC. Full variable domain (missing parts from reference TRBV7-3 and TRBJ2-5): GAGVSQTPSNKVTEKGKYVELRCDPISGHTALYWYRQSLGQGPEFLIYFQGTGAADDSGLPNDRFFAVRPEGSVSTLKIQRTERGDSAVYLCASSLSGYQETQYFGPGTRLLVL.

This clonotype showed up many times. The chain links TRBV5-6 to TRBJ2-3; D is ambiguous. CDR1 SGHDT and CDR2 YYEEEE come from the germline V gene. CDR3 length: 16 residues. The ends were cut back, 4 bases at V and 0 bases at J, with 15 bases in the middle. CDR3 residues: CASSPEAFRSTDTQYF. Here the CDR3 DNA reads TGTGCCAGCAGCCCCGAGGCGTTCAGAAGCACAGATACGCAGTATTTT.

This chain uses TRBV4-3 with TRBJ1-2, with D perhaps TRBD1 (6 bases). Trimming left V 1 base short and J 4 bases short, with 7 bases between. CDR3 size: 13 residues. From germline, CDR1 is LGHNA and CDR2 YSLEER. CDR3 sequence reads: CASSQAQGYGYTF. In DNA form, the CDR3 reads TGCGCCAGCAGCCAAGCACAGGGCTATGGCTACACCTTC.

This clonotype was seen repeatedly, ten times or more. The chain links TRBV19 to TRBJ2-7, with 8 bases matching TRBD2. J lost 7 bases, V lost 3 bases, and 14 bases had no gene match. This CDR3 is built from 16 residues. Germline CDR1 is LNHDA and CDR2 is SQIVND (reference sequence). The CDR3 spells CASSMTGKVSGREQYF. The DNA for the CDR3 is TGTGCCAGTAGTATGACGGGGAAGGTGAGCGGGAGAGAGCAGTACTTC.

This chain links TRBV6-2 or TRBV6-3 with TRBJ2-7; no firm D call. This CDR3 is 13 amino acids long. Germline loops: CDR1 MNHEY, CDR2 SVGEGT. Trimming left V 7 bases short and J 4 bases short, with 14 bases between. CDR3 loop: CASNTRRPYEQYF. In DNA form, the CDR3 reads TGTGCCAGCAATACACGGCGTCCGTACGAGCAGTACTTC.

This clonotype was detected many times. The J gene is TRBJ2-7, the V gene TRBV5-6; D may correspond to TRBD1 or TRBD2 (6 bases each). Germline CDR1 reads SGHDT; CDR2 reads YYEEEE. The CDR3 runs to 14 residues. The V gene lost 3 bases and the J gene lost 5 bases, with 15 bases spanning the gap. The CDR3 is CASSWGAIGNEQYF. The CDR3 coding sequence is TGTGCCAGCAGCTGGGGGGCGATAGGGAACGAGCAGTACTTC. Together with reference TRBV5-6 and TRBJ2-7, the CDR3 gives the full variable domain: DAGVTQSPTHLIKTRGQQVTLRCSPKSGHDTVSWYQQALGQGPQFIFQYYEEEERQRGNFPDRFSGHQFPNYSSELNVNALLLGDSALYLCASSWGAIGNEQYFGPGTRLTVT.

This clonotype has ten or more counts. The rearrangement uses TRBV20-1 and TRBJ2-2; tentative D call: TRBD1 (5 bases). Germline V gives CDR1 DFQATT, CDR2 SNEGSKA (reference sequence). V gave up 1 base and J gave up 8 bases, with 14 bases separating them. The CDR3 is 14 amino acids. The CDR3 here is CSARGAGLTGELFF. CDR3 coding DNA: TGCAGTGCTAGAGGGGCAGGGCTAACTGGGGAGCTGTTTTTT.

This clonotype was observed many times. This chain uses TRBV6-5 with TRBJ2-7; D is possibly TRBD1 (7 bases). The CDR3 extends over 13 amino acids. V was shortened by 7 bases and J by 2 bases, with 12 bases between the two germline ends. Germline V gene lookup returns CDR1 MNHEY and CDR2 SVGAGI. CDR3 amino acids: CASTEGATYEQYF. CDR3 sequence (DNA): TGTGCCAGCACGGAGGGGGCCACCTACGAGCAGTACTTC.

This clonotype was seen at least ten times. The chain employs TRBV19 and TRBJ1-1; D is perhaps TRBD1 (5 bases). CDR1 and CDR2 from the germline V gene are LNHDA and SQIVND (reference sequence). Trimming removed 7 bases from V and 6 bases from J, with 18 bases in between. This CDR3 has 14 residues. CDR3 protein: CASTPGGSFAEAFF. The CDR3 region has the DNA TGTGCCAGTACCCCGGGGGGGTCCTTCGCTGAAGCTTTCTTT.

In this sample, this clonotype turned up many times. The chain recombines TRBV20-1 with TRBJ1-5; D is unclear. V was pared by 5 bases and J by 5 bases, with 19 bases between. The CDR3 covers 15 residues. In germline, CDR1 is DFQATT, CDR2 SNEGSKA (reference sequence). The CDR3 coding sequence is TGCAGTGCTCGTGGAGCCTCCAGTGGGCATCAGCCCCAGCATTTT. It specifies CSARGASSGHQPQHF.

The chain couples TRBV12-5 to TRBJ1-2; D might be TRBD1 (5 bases). V shed 0 bases and J shed 4 bases, with 9 bases lying between them. CDR3 size: 14 residues. The germline CDR1 and CDR2 sequences are LGHNT and FRNRAP. The CDR3 DNA reads TGTGCTAGTGGTTTGGTAGCAGGGATCTATGGCTACACCTTC. This encodes CASGLVAGIYGYTF.

There are many counts of this clonotype. V usage is TRBV3-1 and J usage is TRBJ2-6; D not certain. Germline values: CDR1 LGHDT, CDR2 YNNKEL (reference sequence). This CDR3 comprises 14 residues. The V end was cut by 4 bases, the J end by 3 bases, with 7 bases between. CDR3 sequence: CASSPMGGANVLTF. The CDR3 DNA follows: TGTGCCAGCAGCCCGATGGGTGGGGCCAACGTCCTGACTTTC.

This clonotype was recorded at least ten times. The V gene is TRBV6-1, the J gene TRBJ2-2; no clear D gene. Between the trimmed V and J ends, which lost 10 bases and 5 bases, there was a span of 17 bases. The CDR3 is made up of 14 amino acids. The germline gives CDR1 MNHNS, CDR2 SASEGT. CDR3 in amino acids: CAISDLGKTGELFF. The CDR3 region has the DNA TGTGCCATCAGCGACCTGGGTAAAACCGGGGAGCTGTTTTTT.

The table lists this clonotype with a count of one. This rearrangement joins TRBV6-1 to TRBJ1-2, with 7 bases identical to TRBD1. J was trimmed by 6 bases and V by 7 bases; bases with no gene match: 14. Germline V gene lookup returns CDR1 MNHNS and CDR2 SASEGT. The CDR3 length is 15 residues. Written as DNA, the CDR3 is TGTGCCAGCAAAAAACCCGGGACAGCCTGGGATGGCTACACCTTC. Amino acids: CASKKPGTAWDGYTF.

This clonotype appeared a few times. This chain joins TRBV6-1 and TRBJ1-1; 10 nucleotides align to TRBD1. CDR1 MNHNS and CDR2 SASEGT come from the germline V gene. V was clipped by 6 bases and J by 5 bases; unmatched bases: 9. This CDR3 spans 15 amino acids. The CDR3 bases are TGTGCCAGCAGCCAGGACAGGGGGATGAGGACTGAAGCTTTCTTT. Protein sequence: CASSQDRGMRTEAFF.

This clonotype was seen repeatedly, ten times or more. This rearrangement joins TRBV20-1 to TRBJ1-2, with 7 bases lining up with TRBD1. Germline V lookup: CDR1 DFQATT, CDR2 SNEGSKA (reference sequence). Trimming at V came to 5 bases and at J to 8 bases, leaving 11 bases not matched to a gene. CDR3 length: 13 amino acids. Here the CDR3 DNA reads TGCAGTGCTGACCCGGGACAGAATAGAGGCTACACCTTC. Translated: CSADPGQNRGYTF.

Ten or more counts support this clonotype. This chain connects TRBV6-2 or TRBV6-3 to TRBJ1-1, with TRBD1 matching 11 bases. Trimming took 4 bases from V and 3 from J; bases not matched to a gene: 4. This CDR3 region has 15 residues. The germline V gene has CDR1 MNHEY and CDR2 SVGEGT. The CDR3 nucleotides are TGTGCCAGCAGTTCCCCGGGACAGGGGGACACTGAAGCTTTCTTT. It encodes CASSSPGQGDTEAFF.

This chain joins TRBV11-2 and TRBJ2-5; no clear D gene. V was shortened by 5 bases and J by 1 base, with 5 bases between the two germline ends. Germline lookup yields CDR1 SGHAT and CDR2 FQNNGV. The CDR3 runs to 12 residues. The CDR3 loop is CASSPFQETQYF. Written as DNA, the CDR3 is TGTGCCAGCAGCCCCTTCCAAGAGACCCAGTACTTC. The full variable domain, in which reference TRBV11-2 and TRBJ2-5 provide the parts outside the CDR3, is EAGVAQSPRYKIIEKRQSVAFWCNPISGHATLYWYQQILGQGPKLLIQFQNNGVVDDSQLPKDRFSAERLKGVDSTLKIQPAKLEDSAVYLCASSPFQETQYFGPGTRLLVL.

Ten or more counts support this clonotype. The chain is built from TRBV12-3 or TRBV12-4 and TRBJ1-1; perhaps TRBD1 as D (6 bases). CDR3 size: 15 residues. V lost 2 bases to trimming and J lost 5 bases, with 15 bases between them. The CDR3 loop is CASSLTGGAGTEAFF. DNA of the CDR3: TGTGCCAGCAGTTTAACGGGGGGCGCGGGTACTGAAGCTTTCTTT.

Ten or more counts support this clonotype. DNA of the CDR3: TGTGCCAGCAGTTACTCGATCGGGGAGAGCCCTTACTTC. Protein: CASSYSIGESPYF. The chain employs TRBV6-5 and TRBJ2-4, with D possibly TRBD2 on 5 matching bases. V lost 0 bases to trimming and J lost 16 bases, with 16 bases between them. This CDR3 has 13 residues. Per the germline V gene, CDR1 is MNHEY and CDR2 is SVGAGI.

The table lists this clonotype with many counts. The chain couples TRBV6-5 to TRBJ2-7, with D possibly matching TRBD1 (5 bases). Germline V gives CDR1 MNHEY, CDR2 SVGAGI. Trimming removed 7 bases at V and 5 bases at J, with 9 bases between. CDR3 length equals 11 residues. CDR3 region: CASKAGNEQYF. For the CDR3, the DNA is TGTGCCAGCAAGGCAGGGAACGAGCAGTACTTC.

This clonotype was recorded at least ten times. The chain recombines TRBV14 with TRBJ2-7; possibly TRBD2 for D (5 bases). Germline loops: CDR1 SGHDN, CDR2 FVKESK. Between the trimmed V and J ends, which lost 0 bases and 2 bases, there was a span of 11 bases. This CDR3 has 15 residues. For the CDR3, the DNA is TGTGCCAGCAGCCAAGAAACGGGATTCCCCTACGAGCAGTACTTC. This gives the protein CASSQETGFPYEQYF.

This clonotype was counted many times. V and J are TRBV28 and TRBJ1-1; D gene ambiguous. Trimming cost V 5 bases and J 4 bases, with 11 bases left between them. This CDR3 comprises 13 residues. CDR1 and CDR2 from the germline V gene are MDHEN and SYDVKM. The CDR3 DNA reads TGTGCCAGCAGTCCCCCCATGGGCACTGAAGCTTTCTTT. Its protein is CASSPPMGTEAFF.

The chain links TRBV12-3 or TRBV12-4 to TRBJ1-1; D is perhaps TRBD1 (6 bases). The V and J ends lost 0 bases and 4 bases respectively, with 12 bases between them. The CDR3 extends over 15 amino acids. The CDR3 DNA follows: TGTGCCAGCAGTTTAGCGGGGGCGCTGGGCACTGAAGCTTTCTTT. Its translation: CASSLAGALGTEAFF.

This clonotype appeared many times. V and J are TRBV12-3 or TRBV12-4 and TRBJ2-7; 9 bases are a match to TRBD1. The length of the CDR3 is 14 residues. The V gene end was trimmed by 6 bases and the J gene end by 6 bases; junction bases not matched to a gene: 9. The DNA for the CDR3 is TGTGCCAGCAGCTCCGGGACAGGGCGGCGCGAGCAGTACTTC. Translation gives CASSSGTGRREQYF.

This clonotype was detected ten times or more. The rearrangement links TRBV5-5 to TRBJ1-1; D unclear. CDR3 size: 14 residues. Germline CDR1 is SGHKS and CDR2 is YYEKEE (reference sequence). The ends were cut back, 0 bases at V and 1 base at J, with 7 bases in the middle. The DNA for the CDR3 is TGTGCCAGCAGCTTGGGGTGGGCGAACACTGAAGCTTTCTTT. Its protein is CASSLGWANTEAFF.